This T cell receptor beta chain was identified in a study of CD4 T cells in relation to SARS-CoV-2 and coronaviruses. Uncultured naive and memory CD4+ T cells supplied DNA for deep TCR-beta sequencing. Some clones are missing from TCRdb's copy, which holds only in-frame ones; the method was immunoSEQ multiplex PCR. This sample has approximately 70,000 clones; 80% to 95% occur once, and the top ten carry approximately 0.21%. Study-wide points: According to naive versus memory sequencing, detected responses are memory recall, not newly primed. Pre-pandemic and post-infection samples never came from the same donor.

A remark on this clone: No antigen is known for it.

Before the COVID-19 pandemic, during about 2011-2019, CD4+ T cells were taken from unexposed donors. Specimen: naive CD4+ T cells from PBMCs. Subset noted: naive CD4+ T cells isolated by negative enrichment. The source of this sequence is a human donor in good health.

The CDR3 sequence: CASSLARANEKLFF. CDR3 sequence (DNA): TGCGCCAGCAGCTTGGCTAGGGCTAATGAAAAACTGTTTTTT. V gene TRBV5-1 combines with J gene TRBJ1-4; D gene uncertain. The V and J ends lost 0 bases and 3 bases respectively, with 6 bases between them. The CDR3 totals 14 residues. CDR1 and CDR2 from the germline V gene are SGHRS and YFSETQ.